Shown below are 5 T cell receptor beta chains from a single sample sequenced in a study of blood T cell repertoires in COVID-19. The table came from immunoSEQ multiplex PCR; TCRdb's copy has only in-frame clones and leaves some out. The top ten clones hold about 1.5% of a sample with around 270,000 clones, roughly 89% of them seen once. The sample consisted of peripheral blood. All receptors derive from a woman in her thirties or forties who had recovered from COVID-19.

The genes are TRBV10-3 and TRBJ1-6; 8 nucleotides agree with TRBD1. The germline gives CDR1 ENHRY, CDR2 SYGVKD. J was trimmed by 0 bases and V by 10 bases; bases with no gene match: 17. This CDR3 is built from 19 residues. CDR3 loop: CATIETTGTGPSYNSPLHF. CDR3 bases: TGTGCCACTATAGAGACAACCGGGACAGGCCCCTCCTATAATTCACCCCTCCACTTT.

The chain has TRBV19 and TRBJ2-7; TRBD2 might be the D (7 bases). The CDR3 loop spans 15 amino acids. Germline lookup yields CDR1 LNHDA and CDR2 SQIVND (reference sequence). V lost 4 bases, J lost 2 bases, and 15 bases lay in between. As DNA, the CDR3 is TGTGCCAGTAGTAGTACAAGAGGGGGGGCCTACGAGCAGTACTTC. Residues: CASSSTRGGAYEQYF.

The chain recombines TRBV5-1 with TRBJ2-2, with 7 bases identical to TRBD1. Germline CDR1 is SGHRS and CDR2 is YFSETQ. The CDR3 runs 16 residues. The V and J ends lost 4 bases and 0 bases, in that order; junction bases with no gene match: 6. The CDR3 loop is CASSRDRVTNTGELFF. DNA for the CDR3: TGCGCCAGCAGCCGAGACAGGGTAACGAACACCGGGGAGCTGTTTTTT.

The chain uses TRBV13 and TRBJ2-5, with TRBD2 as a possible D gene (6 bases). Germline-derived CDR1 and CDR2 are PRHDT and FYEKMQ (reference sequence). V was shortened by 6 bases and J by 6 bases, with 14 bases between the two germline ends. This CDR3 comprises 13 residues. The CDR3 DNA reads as TGTGCCAGCAGTTCGGGGACTGGGCAGACCCAGTACTTC. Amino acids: CASSSGTGQTQYF.

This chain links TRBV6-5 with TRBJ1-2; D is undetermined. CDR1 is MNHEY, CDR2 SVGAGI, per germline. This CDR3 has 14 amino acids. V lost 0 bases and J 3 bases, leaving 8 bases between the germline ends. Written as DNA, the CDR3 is TGTGCCAGCAGTTACTCCTCAGGTCACTATGGCTACACCTTC. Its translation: CASSYSSGHYGYTF.